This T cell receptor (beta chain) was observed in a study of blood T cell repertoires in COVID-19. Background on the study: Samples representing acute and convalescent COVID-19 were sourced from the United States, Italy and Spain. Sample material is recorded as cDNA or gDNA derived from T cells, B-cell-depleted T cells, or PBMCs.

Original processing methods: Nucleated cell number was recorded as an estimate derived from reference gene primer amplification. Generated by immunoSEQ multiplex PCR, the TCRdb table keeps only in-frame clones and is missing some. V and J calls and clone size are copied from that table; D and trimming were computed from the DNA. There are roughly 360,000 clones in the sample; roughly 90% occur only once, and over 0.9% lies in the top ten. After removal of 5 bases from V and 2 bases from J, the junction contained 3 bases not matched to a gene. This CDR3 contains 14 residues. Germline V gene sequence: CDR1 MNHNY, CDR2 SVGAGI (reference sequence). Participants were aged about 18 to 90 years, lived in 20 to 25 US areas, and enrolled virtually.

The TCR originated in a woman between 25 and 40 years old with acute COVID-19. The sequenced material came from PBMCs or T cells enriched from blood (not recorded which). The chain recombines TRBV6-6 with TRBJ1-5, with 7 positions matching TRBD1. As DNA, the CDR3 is TGTGCCAGCAGTGCCACAGGGGGCAATCAGCCCCAGCATTTT. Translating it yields CASSATGGNQPQHF.